The entry below gives a single T cell receptor beta chain sequence along with its context. The CDR3 runs to 14 residues. Germline V gene lookup returns CDR1 SGHRS and CDR2 YFSETQ. The V end was cut by 7 bases, the J end by 0 bases, with 8 bases between. TCRdb recomputed calls from the reads with MiXCR, one row per CDR3 protein. The sample includes 450,000 to 550,000 distinct CDR3 sequences, more than 15% of them seen just once. The record originates from a study of T cell repertoires in cytomegalovirus infection. Sequencing input: CD8+ T cells from PBMCs. The rearrangement links TRBV5-1 to TRBJ2-6; D gene ambiguous. The TCR originated in a human donor in good health (CMV status not recorded). Some clones in this sample may be carry-over from other donors' samples. This chain's CDR3 is CASRATSGANVLTF. The CDR3 DNA follows: TGCGCCAGCCGGGCTACCTCTGGGGCCAACGTCCTGACTTTC.